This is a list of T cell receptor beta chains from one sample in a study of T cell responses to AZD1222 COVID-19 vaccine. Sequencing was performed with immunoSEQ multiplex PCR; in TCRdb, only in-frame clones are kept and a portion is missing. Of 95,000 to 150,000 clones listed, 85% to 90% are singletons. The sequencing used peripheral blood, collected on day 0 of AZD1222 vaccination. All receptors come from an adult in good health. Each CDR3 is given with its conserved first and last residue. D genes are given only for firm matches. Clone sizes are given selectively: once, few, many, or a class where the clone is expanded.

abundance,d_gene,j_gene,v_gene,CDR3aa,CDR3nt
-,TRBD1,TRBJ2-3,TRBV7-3,CASSWDRFRVTDTQYF,TGTGCCAGCAGCTGGGACAGGTTCCGGGTTACAGATACGCAGTATTTT
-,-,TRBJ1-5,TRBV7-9,CASSSSYQPQHF,TGTGCCAGCAGCTCCTCATATCAGCCCCAGCATTTT
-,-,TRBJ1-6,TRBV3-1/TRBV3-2,CASSQGSGGRSPLHF,TGTGCCAGCAGCCAAGGATCGGGGGGTCGGTCACCCCTCCACTTT
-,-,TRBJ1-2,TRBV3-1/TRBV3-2,CASSQELNYGYTF,TGTGCCAGCAGCCAAGAATTGAACTATGGCTACACCTTC
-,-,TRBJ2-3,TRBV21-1,CASRDHPTDTQYF,TGTGCCAGCCGGGACCATCCCACAGATACGCAGTATTTT
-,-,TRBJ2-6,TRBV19,CASSIRGSGANVLTF,TGTGCCAGTAGTATTCGAGGGTCTGGGGCCAACGTCCTGACTTTC
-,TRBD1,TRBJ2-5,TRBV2,CASRDRGETQYF,TGTGCCAGCAGGGACAGGGGAGAGACCCAGTACTTC
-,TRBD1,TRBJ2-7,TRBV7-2,CASSLIRGQGVGYEQYF,TGTGCCAGCAGCTTAATTCGGGGACAGGGTGTTGGCTACGAGCAGTACTTC
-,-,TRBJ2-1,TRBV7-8,CASSLEGSLTGEQFF,TGTGCCAGCAGCTTAGAAGGTTCCCTCACCGGGGAGCAGTTCTTC
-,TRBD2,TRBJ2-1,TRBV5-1,CASSPDGLAVFNLGNEQFF,TGCGCCAGCAGCCCCGATGGGCTAGCGGTGTTCAATCTGGGCAATGAGCAGTTCTTC
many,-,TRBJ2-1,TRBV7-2,CASSRGLWTQGPNEQFF,TGTGCCAGCAGCCGGGGCCTATGGACCCAGGGGCCAAATGAGCAGTTCTTC
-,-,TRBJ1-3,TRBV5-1,CASSLEVFGNTIYF,TGCGCCAGCAGCTTGGAGGTGTTCGGAAACACCATATATTTT
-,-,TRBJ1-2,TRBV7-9,CASSLDGRWGAYTF,TGTGCCAGCAGCCTTGACGGCCGGTGGGGTGCCTACACCTTC
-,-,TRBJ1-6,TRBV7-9,CASSLDNSPLHF,TGTGCCAGCAGCTTGGACAATTCACCCCTCCACTTT
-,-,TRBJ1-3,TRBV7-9,CASSRGVRNTIYF,TGTGCCAGCAGCCGGGGGGTGCGGAACACCATATATTTT
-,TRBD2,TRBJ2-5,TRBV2,CASIGGSGGPQETQYF,TGTGCCAGCATAGGGGGTAGCGGGGGGCCCCAAGAGACCCAGTACTTC
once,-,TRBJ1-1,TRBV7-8,CASSLEGENTEAFF,TGTGCCAGCAGCTTAGAAGGCGAGAACACTGAAGCTTTCTTT
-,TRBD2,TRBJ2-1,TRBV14,CASSVGLAGANEQFF,TGTGCCAGCAGCGTGGGACTAGCGGGGGCCAATGAGCAGTTCTTC
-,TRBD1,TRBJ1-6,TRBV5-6,CASSLGSGGDNSPLHF,TGTGCCAGCAGCTTGGGGTCAGGGGGTGATAATTCACCCCTCCACTTT
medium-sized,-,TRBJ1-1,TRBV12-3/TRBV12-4,CASSTGEGTEAFF,TGTGCCAGCAGCACCGGGGAAGGCACTGAAGCTTTCTTT
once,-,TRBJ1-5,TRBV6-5,CASRRVGGGNQPQHF,TGTGCCAGCAGGAGAGTGGGGGGTGGCAATCAGCCCCAGCATTTT
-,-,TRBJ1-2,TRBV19,CASSIGEGDYGYTF,TGTGCCAGTAGTATAGGTGAGGGGGACTATGGCTACACCTTC
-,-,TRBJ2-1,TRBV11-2,CASSNYNEQFF,TGTGCCAGCAGCAATTACAATGAGCAGTTCTTC
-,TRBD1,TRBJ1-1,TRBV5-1,CASSREQGSNTEAFF,TGCGCCAGCAGCCGCGAACAGGGGAGCAACACTGAAGCTTTCTTT
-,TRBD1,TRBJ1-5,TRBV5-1,CASSLAEQGSNQPQHF,TGCGCCAGCAGCTTGGCTGAACAGGGGAGCAATCAGCCCCAGCATTTT
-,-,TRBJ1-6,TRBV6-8,CASQNSYNSPLHF,TGTGCCAGCCAGAACTCCTATAATTCACCCCTCCACTTT
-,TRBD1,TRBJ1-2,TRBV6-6,CATRGGAEGYTF,TGTGCCACCAGGGGGGGAGCGGAGGGCTACACCTTC
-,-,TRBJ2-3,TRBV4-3,CASSQDSGESDTQYF,TGCGCCAGCAGCCAAGACTCAGGGGAGTCAGATACGCAGTATTTT
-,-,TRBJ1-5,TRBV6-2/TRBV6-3,CASSSRASNQPQHF,TGTGCCAGCAGTTCAAGGGCGAGCAATCAGCCCCAGCATTTT
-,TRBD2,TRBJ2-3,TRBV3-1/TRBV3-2,CASSQWVAGGTDTQYF,TGTGCCAGCAGCCAATGGGTAGCGGGGGGCACAGATACGCAGTATTTT